These 21 T cell receptor beta chains share one sample of origin, sequenced in a study of blood T cell repertoires in COVID-19. Repertoires were generated with immunoSEQ multiplex PCR, while TCRdb's copy carries only in-frame clones and drops some. The repertoire holds around 300,000 clones, with less than 90% as singletons. Sequenced sample: peripheral blood. The receptors were sampled from a woman in her sixties or seventies with COVID-19, enrolled during active disease.

This chain joins TRBV15 and TRBJ1-2; 9 bases map to TRBD1. The germline V gene encodes CDR1 LNHNV and CDR2 YYDKDF (reference sequence). CDR3 length: 16 residues. The V segment lost 5 bases and the J segment 5 bases; nucleotides outside the gene matches: 12. Here the CDR3 reads CATSRGQGPPPYGYTF. In DNA, the CDR3 is TGTGCCACCAGCCGCGGACAGGGGCCCCCCCCTTATGGCTACACCTTC.

The chain couples TRBV28 to TRBJ1-6; 8 bases are shared with TRBD1. J was trimmed by 9 bases and V by 2 bases; bases with no gene match: 6. CDR1 MDHEN and CDR2 SYDVKM come from the germline V gene. The CDR3 is 15 residues long. The CDR3 coding sequence is TGTGCCAGCAGTTTAAGGCAGGGGGCCGGTTCACCCCTCCACTTT. It is translated as CASSLRQGAGSPLHF.

This sequence joins TRBV5-1 and TRBJ2-1; D is ambiguous. The CDR3 is 12 residues long. Looked up from germline, CDR1 is SGHRS and CDR2 is YFSETQ. V shed 0 bases and J shed 8 bases, with 6 bases lying between them. CDR3 sequence: CASSLALDEQFF. CDR3 DNA sequence: TGCGCCAGCAGCTTGGCCTTAGATGAGCAGTTCTTC. Full variable domain (remainder filled in from reference TRBV5-1 and TRBJ2-1): KAGVTQTPRYLIKTRGQQVTLSCSPISGHRSVSWYQQTPGQGLQFLFEYFSETQRNKGNFPGRFSGRQFSNSRSEMNVSTLELGDSALYLCASSLALDEQFFGPGTRLTVL.

The V gene is TRBV28, the J gene TRBJ1-2; D might be TRBD1 (6 bases). Per germline, CDR1 MDHEN and CDR2 SYDVKM. V was clipped by 3 bases and J by 8 bases, with 16 bases between them. CDR3 length: 14 amino acids. CDR3 in amino acids: CASSLATGFVGYTF. CDR3 nucleotide sequence: TGTGCCAGCAGTTTGGCGACAGGCTTTGTAGGCTACACCTTC.

The V call is TRBV18, the J call TRBJ1-1, with 7 nucleotides matching TRBD1. Germline loops: CDR1 KGHSH, CDR2 LQKENI. The CDR3 runs 16 residues. Trimming took 4 bases from V and 2 from J; bases not matched to a gene: 10. The CDR3 spells CASSLARDSPNTEAFF. CDR3 bases: TGTGCCAGCTCACTTGCCCGGGACAGCCCTAACACTGAAGCTTTCTTT.

Of note for this clone: This sample also contains other DNA sequences that code for the same CDR3. V and J are TRBV7-9 and TRBJ2-7, with 7 bases lining up with TRBD2. This CDR3 region has 13 residues. Per the germline V gene, CDR1 is SEHNR and CDR2 is FQNEAQ (reference sequence). With 0 bases clipped from V and 5 bases from J, the junction kept 1 base outside the gene matches. CDR3 sequence: CASSLAGGNEQYF. The CDR3 nucleotides read TGTGCCAGCAGCTTAGCGGGAGGGAACGAGCAGTACTTC. Full variable domain (rest looked up from reference TRBV7-9 and TRBJ2-7): DTGVSQNPRHKITKRGQNVTFRCDPISEHNRLYWYRQTLGQGPEFLTYFQNEAQLEKSRLLSDRFSAERPKGSFSTLEIQRTEQGDSAMYLCASSLAGGNEQYFGPGTRLTVT.

The CDR3 here is CASRSPGRDYGYTF. In nucleotides, the CDR3 is TGTGCCAGCAGAAGTCCGGGTCGCGACTATGGCTACACCTTC. The chain employs TRBV2 and TRBJ1-2; D is unclear. Per germline, CDR1 SNHLY and CDR2 FYNNEI. The CDR3 is 14 amino acids. Trimming left V 6 bases short and J 3 bases short, with 14 bases between.

The V and J genes are TRBV23-1 and TRBJ1-5; possible D gene TRBD1, 5 bases. TRBV23-1 is flagged as an ORF with uncertain function. Trimming removed 2 bases at V and 5 bases at J, with 10 bases between. The CDR3 totals 14 residues. In DNA form, the CDR3 reads TGCGCCAGCAGTCAAAGGCAGGGCGATCAGCCCCAGCATTTT. Amino acid sequence: CASSQRQGDQPQHF.

This clone was seen at least ten times. The chain links TRBV20-1 to TRBJ1-3; perhaps TRBD1 as D (6 bases). CDR1 DFQATT and CDR2 SNEGSKA come from the germline V gene (reference sequence). The V end was cut by 3 bases, the J end by 3 bases, with 15 bases between. This CDR3 is built from 15 residues. CDR3 sequence: CSASGTGGLGNTIYF. Here the CDR3 DNA reads TGCAGTGCTAGTGGGACGGGGGGCCTTGGAAACACCATATATTTT.

The chain is built from TRBV5-6 and TRBJ2-1; the D gene is possibly TRBD2 (6 bases). Deletions cut 0 bases from V and 8 bases from J, with 15 bases between. This CDR3 is 15 amino acids long. CDR1 SGHDT and CDR2 YYEEEE come from the germline V gene. Here the CDR3 DNA reads TGTGCCAGCAGCTTGGGTGGGAGCGGGTTCGATGAGCAGTTCTTC. Translation gives CASSLGGSGFDEQFF.

The chain has TRBV7-9 and TRBJ2-2; D gene unclear. Trimming pared 3 bases from V and 1 base from J, leaving 9 bases between. Germline CDR1 and CDR2: SEHNR and FQNEAQ (reference sequence). The CDR3 has 15 residues. The CDR3 nucleotides are TGTGCCAGCAGCTTGGTTGTACAGAACACCGGGGAGCTGTTTTTT. Its protein product is CASSLVVQNTGELFF.

This clone showed up just a few times. The chain has TRBV7-9 and TRBJ2-1, with D possibly being TRBD1 (5 bases). The V gene's germline CDR1 is SEHNR and CDR2 FQNEAQ (reference sequence). CDR3 length: 12 residues. V shed 5 bases and J shed 4 bases, with 6 bases lying between them. The chain's CDR3 is CASSRQYNEQFF. In DNA, the CDR3 is TGTGCCAGCAGCAGACAGTACAATGAGCAGTTCTTC.

The gene calls are TRBV6-5 and TRBJ1-2; D unresolved. The length of the CDR3 is 13 residues. Trimming took 6 bases from V and 8 from J, leaving 16 bases between them. In germline, CDR1 is MNHEY, CDR2 SVGAGI. DNA of the CDR3: TGTGCCAGCAGCTTCACAGATTCCAGCGGCTACACCTTC. Translating it yields CASSFTDSSGYTF.

CDR3 sequence reads: CASSSTGTGGHGYTF. CDR3 nucleotides: TGTGCCAGCAGTTCTACCGGGACAGGGGGCCATGGCTACACCTTC. The chain links TRBV7-2 to TRBJ1-2, with 12 bases matching TRBD1. Looked up from germline, CDR1 is SGHTA and CDR2 is FQGNSA. The CDR3 is 15 residues long. The ends lost 6 bases at V and 6 bases at J; junction bases unmatched: 8.

J is TRBJ2-4 and V is TRBV18, with D maybe TRBD1 (6 bases). The germline V gene encodes CDR1 KGHSH and CDR2 LQKENI. The V gene lost 3 bases and the J gene lost 3 bases, with 15 bases spanning the gap. The CDR3 covers 16 residues. The CDR3 DNA follows: TGTGCCAGCTCACCGGGATTGGACAGACACAAAAACATTCAGTACTTC. This encodes CASSPGLDRHKNIQYF.

This chain uses TRBV19 with TRBJ1-5, with 10 bases aligning to TRBD1. V lost 1 base, J lost 5 bases, and 2 bases stayed unmatched. The CDR3 is 15 residues long. Germline values: CDR1 LNHDA, CDR2 SQIVND (reference sequence). The CDR3 sequence is CASSIGGTGDQPQHF. In DNA, the CDR3 is TGTGCCAGTAGTATAGGTGGGACAGGGGATCAGCCCCAGCATTTT.

The chain recombines TRBV10-3 with TRBJ2-3; 11 bases are a match to TRBD2. J gave up 2 bases and V 4 bases, and 5 bases lay outside the gene matches. The CDR3 runs 16 residues. Germline-derived CDR1 and CDR2 are ENHRY and SYGVKD. CDR3 protein: CAISAILAGDTDTQYF. The CDR3 DNA follows: TGTGCCATCAGTGCTATACTAGCGGGGGACACAGATACGCAGTATTTT.

This clone was recorded a few times. V and J are TRBV6-5 and TRBJ2-2; the match to TRBD1 covers 7 bases. CDR1 MNHEY and CDR2 SVGAGI come from the germline V gene. Losses at the gene ends were 8 bases for V and 0 bases for J; bases not matched to a gene: 3. This CDR3 has 14 residues. The CDR3 loop reads CASQDRTNTGELFF. DNA for the CDR3: TGTGCCAGCCAGGACAGGACGAACACCGGGGAGCTGTTTTTT.

The CDR3 bases are TGTGCCAGCAGTTGGGGGGGGACATCCAATGAGCAGTTCTTC. It translates to CASSWGGTSNEQFF. The chain couples TRBV27 to TRBJ2-1; possible D gene TRBD2, 7 bases. Germline values: CDR1 MNHEY, CDR2 SMNVEV (reference sequence). This CDR3 has 14 residues. V lost 4 bases to trimming and J lost 6 bases, with 13 bases between them.

The V and J genes are TRBV3-1 (or the pseudogene TRBV3-2) and TRBJ1-3; 8 bases fit TRBD1. Trimming took 0 bases from V and 0 from J; bases not matched to a gene: 13. The CDR3 is made up of 20 amino acids. Germline values: CDR1 LGHDT, CDR2 YNNKEL (reference sequence). For the CDR3, the DNA is TGTGCCAGCAGCCAAGATATATTTGGGACAGGTCCCTACTCTGGAAACACCATATATTTT. This encodes CASSQDIFGTGPYSGNTIYF.

The V call is TRBV5-6, the J call TRBJ2-1, with 11 positions matching TRBD1. CDR3 length: 15 residues. Germline loops: CDR1 SGHDT, CDR2 YYEEEE. The trim removed 2 bases at V and 5 bases at J, leaving 3 bases unmatched. The CDR3 bases are TGTGCCAGCAGCTTTAGGGGACAGGGGGACAATGAGCAGTTCTTC. Encoded protein: CASSFRGQGDNEQFF.